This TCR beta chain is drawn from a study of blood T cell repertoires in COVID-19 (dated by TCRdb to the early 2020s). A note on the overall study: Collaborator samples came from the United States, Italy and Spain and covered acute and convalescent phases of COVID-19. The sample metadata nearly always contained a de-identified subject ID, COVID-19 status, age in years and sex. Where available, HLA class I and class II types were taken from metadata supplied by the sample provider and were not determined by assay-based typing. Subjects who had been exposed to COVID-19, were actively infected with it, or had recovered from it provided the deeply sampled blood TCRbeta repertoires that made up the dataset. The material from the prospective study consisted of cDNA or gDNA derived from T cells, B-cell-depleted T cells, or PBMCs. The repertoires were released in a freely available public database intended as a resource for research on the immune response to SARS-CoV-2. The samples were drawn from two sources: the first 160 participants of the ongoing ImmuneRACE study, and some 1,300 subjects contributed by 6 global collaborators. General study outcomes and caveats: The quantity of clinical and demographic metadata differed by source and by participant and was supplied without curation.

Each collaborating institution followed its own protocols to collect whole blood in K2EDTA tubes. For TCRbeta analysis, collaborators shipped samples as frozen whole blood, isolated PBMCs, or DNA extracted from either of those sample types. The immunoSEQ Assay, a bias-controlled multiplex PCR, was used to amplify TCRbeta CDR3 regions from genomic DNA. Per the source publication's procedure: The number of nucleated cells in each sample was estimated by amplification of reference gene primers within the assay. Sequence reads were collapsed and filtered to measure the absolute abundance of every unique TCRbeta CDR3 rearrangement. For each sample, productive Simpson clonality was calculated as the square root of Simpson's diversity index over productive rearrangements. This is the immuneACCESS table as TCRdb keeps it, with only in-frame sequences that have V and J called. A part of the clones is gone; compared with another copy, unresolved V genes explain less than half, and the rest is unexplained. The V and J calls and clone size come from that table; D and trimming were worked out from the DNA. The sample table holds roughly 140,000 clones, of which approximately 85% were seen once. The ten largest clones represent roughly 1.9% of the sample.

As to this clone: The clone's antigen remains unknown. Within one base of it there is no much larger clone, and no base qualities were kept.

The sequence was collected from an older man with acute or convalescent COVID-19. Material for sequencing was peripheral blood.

The CDR3 region: CASSPQGEYGYTF. The DNA sequence is given as TGTGCCAGCTCACCCCAGGGTGAATATGGCTACACCTTC. The chain links TRBV18 with TRBJ1-2, with TRBD1 tentatively as D gene (5 bases match). Trimming costs V 3 bases and J 5 bases, and their ends lie 10 bases apart. There are 13 amino acids in the CDR3, from cysteine to phenylalanine inclusive. The CDR3 DNA has 39 bases and is translated from base 1. In the germline V gene, CDR1 corresponds to KGHSH and CDR2 to LQKENI.